This is a list of T cell receptor beta chains from one sample in a study of blood T cell dynamics during melanoma immunotherapy. Clones were sequenced by immunoSEQ multiplex PCR, and TCRdb holds only the in-frame ones, with some missing. The sample has 15,000 to 20,000 clones, roughly 92% seen once. The sequencing used blood, collected from a patient treated with checkpoint blockade. The receptors here all came from a human donor with melanoma. Both conserved end residues are part of each CDR3. The D gene is left open where the match is weak. Where a row states a size, it is once, few, many or the class of an expanded clone; other rows omit it.

j_gene,v_gene,d_gene,abundance,CDR3aa,CDR3nt
TRBJ1-5,TRBV27,-,once,CVRTWGDGNQPQHF,TGTGTTCGCACCTGGGGGGATGGCAATCAGCCCCAGCATTTT
TRBJ2-3,TRBV28,-,-,CASLRGIGQYF,TGTGCCAGCCTGCGGGGAATAGGGCAGTATTTT
TRBJ1-2,TRBV28,-,few,CASSLHYGYTF,TGTGCCAGCAGTTTGCACTATGGCTACACCTTC
TRBJ1-6,TRBV7-2,-,-,CASSLAGAVTYSPLHF,TGTGCCAGCAGCTTAGCAGGGGCGGTGACTTATTCACCCCTCCACTTT
TRBJ2-3,TRBV5-4,TRBD2,-,CASSLALGTSEADTQYF,TGTGCCAGCAGCTTGGCCCTCGGGACTAGCGAGGCAGATACGCAGTATTTT
TRBJ2-1,TRBV7-3,-,once,CASSNQPPGGPGNEQFF,TGTGCCAGCAGCAACCAACCCCCAGGGGGGCCCGGGAATGAGCAGTTCTTC
TRBJ1-4,TRBV30,-,once,CAVSSGLGRQATNEKLFF,TGTGCCGTCTCCAGTGGATTGGGGCGACAAGCAACTAATGAAAAACTGTTTTTT
TRBJ1-3,TRBV6-1,TRBD1,-,CASSRQGMSGNTIYF,TGTGCCAGCAGTAGACAGGGAATGAGTGGAAACACCATATATTTT
TRBJ1-3,TRBV19,TRBD1,-,CASSLLNRGRSGNTIYF,TGTGCCAGTTCCCTCCTAAACAGGGGGCGGTCTGGAAACACCATATATTTT
TRBJ2-2,TRBV6-5,-,-,CASSYSTGSGELFF,TGTGCCAGCAGTTACTCGACGGGATCCGGGGAGCTGTTTTTT
TRBJ1-2,TRBV28,-,-,CASSLLQGSGYTF,TGTGCCAGCAGTTTATTACAGGGCAGTGGCTACACCTTC
TRBJ1-6,TRBV13,-,-,CASSEGYNSPLHF,TGTGCCAGCAGCGAGGGGTATAATTCACCCCTCCACTTT
TRBJ2-7,TRBV2,TRBD1,-,CASTKQGVSYEQYF,TGTGCCAGCACCAAACAGGGGGTCAGCTACGAGCAGTACTTC
TRBJ1-1,TRBV7-9,-,-,CASRIHPTEAFF,TGTGCCAGCAGAATTCACCCGACTGAAGCTTTCTTT
TRBJ1-5,TRBV5-1,-,once,CASSMDDRVGQPQHF,TGCGCCAGCTCTATGGACGATAGGGTAGGACAGCCCCAGCATTTT
TRBJ2-3,TRBV12-5,-,-,CASGLGSTGPRTDTQYF,TGTGCTAGTGGTTTGGGCTCGACCGGGCCCCGCACAGATACGCAGTATTTT
TRBJ1-2,TRBV5-4,-,-,CASSGTGKDYGYTF,TGTGCCAGCAGCGGAACAGGGAAGGACTATGGCTACACCTTC
TRBJ1-4,TRBV11-2,-,-,CASSFGWKVATNEKLFF,TGTGCCAGCAGCTTTGGCTGGAAAGTAGCGACTAATGAAAAACTGTTTTTT
TRBJ1-2,TRBV5-5,-,-,CASSLEQGMNYGYTF,TGTGCCAGCAGCTTGGAGCAGGGAATGAATTATGGCTACACCTTC
TRBJ1-2,TRBV29-1,TRBD1,-,CSAESGGYGYTF,TGCAGCGCTGAATCAGGGGGCTATGGCTACACCTTC
TRBJ1-3,TRBV10-3,-,-,CAIRENTGQTGNTIYF,TGTGCCATCAGGGAAAATACAGGCCAAACTGGAAACACCATATATTTT
TRBJ1-5,TRBV7-2,-,once,CASSSRVTGNQPQHF,TGTGCCAGCAGCTCCAGGGTTACTGGCAATCAGCCCCAGCATTTT
TRBJ1-1,TRBV19,-,-,CASRRGVGDRRNTEAFF,TGTGCCAGTAGAAGGGGGGTGGGAGATAGAAGGAACACTGAAGCTTTCTTT
TRBJ2-1,TRBV5-1,TRBD2,-,CASSLAVTSGTDYNEQFF,TGCGCCAGCAGCTTGGCGGTAACTAGCGGGACGGACTACAATGAGCAGTTCTTC
TRBJ1-4,TRBV9,TRBD1,-,CASSVDRGLGNEKLFF,TGTGCCAGCAGCGTAGACAGGGGTTTGGGTAATGAAAAACTGTTTTTT
TRBJ2-1,TRBV5-5,TRBD1,-,CASSSGQASYNEQFF,TGTGCCAGCAGCTCCGGACAGGCCTCCTACAATGAGCAGTTCTTC
TRBJ1-1,TRBV18,-,once,CASSLGTMNTEAFF,TGTGCCAGCTCTCTCGGTACCATGAACACTGAAGCTTTCTTT
TRBJ2-3,TRBV7-9,TRBD1,-,CASSLGQTGGGTDTQYF,TGTGCCAGCAGCTTAGGTCAGACAGGGGGAGGAACAGATACGCAGTATTTT
TRBJ2-1,TRBV9,TRBD2,-,CASSAWEREYNEQFF,TGTGCCAGCAGCGCTTGGGAGCGGGAGTACAATGAGCAGTTCTTC
TRBJ2-3,TRBV5-1,-,-,CASSLVGGQTDTQYF,TGCGCCAGCAGCTTGGTGGGGGGGCAGACAGATACGCAGTATTTT
TRBJ1-6,TRBV11-2,TRBD1,-,CASSDRDSPLHF,TGTGCCAGCAGTGACAGGGACTCACCCCTCCACTTT
TRBJ2-7,TRBV4-2,TRBD2,-,CASSQLGTSSLLSYEQYF,TGTGCCAGCAGCCAATTGGGGACTAGCTCCCTTCTTTCCTACGAGCAGTACTTC
TRBJ2-4,TRBV7-8,TRBD2,-,CASSLGASGLDIQYF,TGTGCCAGCAGCTTAGGGGCTAGCGGGCTAGACATTCAGTACTTC
TRBJ2-2,TRBV7-8,TRBD2,-,CASSLDSAGLTGGLFF,TGTGCCAGCAGCTTAGATTCAGCGGGATTAACCGGGGGGCTGTTTTTT
TRBJ2-1,TRBV10-1,TRBD1,-,CASSESAIRDRVYNEQFF,TGCGCCAGCAGTGAGTCTGCAATAAGGGACAGAGTTTACAATGAGCAGTTCTTC
TRBJ1-2,TRBV6-1,TRBD1,few,CASRVTTGGYGYTF,TGTGCCAGCAGAGTTACGACAGGGGGCTATGGCTACACCTTC
TRBJ2-1,TRBV14,-,-,CASSKFVVDEQFF,TGTGCCAGCAGCAAATTTGTAGTGGATGAGCAGTTCTTC
TRBJ2-1,TRBV19,TRBD2,once,CASSGGLAGANNEQFF,TGTGCCAGTAGTGGTGGACTAGCGGGGGCGAACAATGAGCAGTTCTTC
TRBJ2-7,TRBV27,-,-,CASSLLRGSYEQYF,TGTGCCAGCAGTTTATTGCGGGGCTCCTACGAGCAGTACTTC
TRBJ2-5,TRBV5-1,TRBD1,-,CASSIQGAEETQYF,TGCGCCAGCAGCATTCAGGGGGCGGAGGAGACCCAGTACTTC
TRBJ2-3,TRBV4-1,-,-,CASSQDFGSRTDTQYF,TGCGCCAGCAGCCAAGATTTCGGGTCCCGCACAGATACGCAGTATTTT